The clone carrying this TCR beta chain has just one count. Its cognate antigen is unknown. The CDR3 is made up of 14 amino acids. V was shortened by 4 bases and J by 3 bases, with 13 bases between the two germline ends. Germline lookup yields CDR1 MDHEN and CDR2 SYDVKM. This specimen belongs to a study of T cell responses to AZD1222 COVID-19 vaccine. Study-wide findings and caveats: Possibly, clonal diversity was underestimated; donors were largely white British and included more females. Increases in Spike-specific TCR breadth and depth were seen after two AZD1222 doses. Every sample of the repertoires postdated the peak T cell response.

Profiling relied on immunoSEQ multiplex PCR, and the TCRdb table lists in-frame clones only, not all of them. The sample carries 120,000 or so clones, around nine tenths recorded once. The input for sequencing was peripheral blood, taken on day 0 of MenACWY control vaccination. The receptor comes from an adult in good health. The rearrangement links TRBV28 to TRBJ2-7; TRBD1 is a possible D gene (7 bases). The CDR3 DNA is TGTGCCAGCAGTTCCGCGGGACAGAACTACGAGCAGTACTTC. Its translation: CASSSAGQNYEQYF.